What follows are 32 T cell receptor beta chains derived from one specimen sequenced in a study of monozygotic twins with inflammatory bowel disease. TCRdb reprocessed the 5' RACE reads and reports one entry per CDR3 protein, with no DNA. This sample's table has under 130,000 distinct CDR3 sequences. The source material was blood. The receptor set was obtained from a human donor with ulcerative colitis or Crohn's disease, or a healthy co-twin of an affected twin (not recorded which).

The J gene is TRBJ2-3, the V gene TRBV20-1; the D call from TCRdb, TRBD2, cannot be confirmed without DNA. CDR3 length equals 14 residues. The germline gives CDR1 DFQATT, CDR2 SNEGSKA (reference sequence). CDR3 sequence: CSATSGRVVNTQYF.

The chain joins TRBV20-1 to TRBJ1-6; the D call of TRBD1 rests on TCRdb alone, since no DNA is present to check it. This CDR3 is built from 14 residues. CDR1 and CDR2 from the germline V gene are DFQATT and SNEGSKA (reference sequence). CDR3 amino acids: CSASQGTVNSPLHF.

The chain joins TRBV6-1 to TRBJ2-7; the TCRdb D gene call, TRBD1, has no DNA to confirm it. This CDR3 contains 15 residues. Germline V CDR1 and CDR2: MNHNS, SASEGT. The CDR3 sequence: CASSIGTGLPYEQYF.

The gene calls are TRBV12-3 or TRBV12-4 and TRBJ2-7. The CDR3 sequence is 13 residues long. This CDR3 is CASIGSSSYEQYF.

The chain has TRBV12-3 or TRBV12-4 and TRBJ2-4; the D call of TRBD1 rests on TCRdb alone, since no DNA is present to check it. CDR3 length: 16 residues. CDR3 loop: CASSLRGVRAKNIQYF.

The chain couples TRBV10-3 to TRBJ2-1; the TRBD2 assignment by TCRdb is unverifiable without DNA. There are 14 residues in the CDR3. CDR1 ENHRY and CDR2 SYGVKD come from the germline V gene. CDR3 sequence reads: CAIAWTSGNNEQFF.

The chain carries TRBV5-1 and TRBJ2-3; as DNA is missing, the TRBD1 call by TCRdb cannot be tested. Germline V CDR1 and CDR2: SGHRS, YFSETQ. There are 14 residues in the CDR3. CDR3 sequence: CASSWTSSTDTQYF.

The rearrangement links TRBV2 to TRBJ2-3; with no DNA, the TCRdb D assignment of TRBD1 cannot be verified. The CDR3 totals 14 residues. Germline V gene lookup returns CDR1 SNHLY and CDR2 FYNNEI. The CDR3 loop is CASNMGGLTDTQYF.

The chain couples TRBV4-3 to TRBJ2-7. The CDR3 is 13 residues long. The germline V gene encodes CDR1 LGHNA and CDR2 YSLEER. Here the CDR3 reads CASSQDRLSSRYF.

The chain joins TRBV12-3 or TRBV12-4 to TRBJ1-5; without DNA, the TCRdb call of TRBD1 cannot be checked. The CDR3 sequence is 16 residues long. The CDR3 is CASSSPSGQGNQPQHF.

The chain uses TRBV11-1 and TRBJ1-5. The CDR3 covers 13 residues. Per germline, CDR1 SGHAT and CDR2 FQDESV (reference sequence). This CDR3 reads CASSAQSNQPQHF.

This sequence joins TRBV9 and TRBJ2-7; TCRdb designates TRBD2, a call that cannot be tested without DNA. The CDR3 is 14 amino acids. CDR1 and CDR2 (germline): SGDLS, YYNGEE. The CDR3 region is CASSVAGGPFEQYF.

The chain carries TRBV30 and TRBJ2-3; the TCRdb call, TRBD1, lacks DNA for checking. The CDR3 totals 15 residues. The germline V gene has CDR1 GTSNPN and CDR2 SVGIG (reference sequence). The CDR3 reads CAWSGTGGSTDTQYF.

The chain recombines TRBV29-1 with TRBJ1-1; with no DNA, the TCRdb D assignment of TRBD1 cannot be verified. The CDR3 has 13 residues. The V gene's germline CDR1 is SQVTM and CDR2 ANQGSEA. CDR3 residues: CSATQGAGTEAFF.

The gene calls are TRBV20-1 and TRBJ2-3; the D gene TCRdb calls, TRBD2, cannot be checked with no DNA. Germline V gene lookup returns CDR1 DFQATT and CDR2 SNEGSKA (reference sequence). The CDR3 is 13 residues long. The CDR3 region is CSAPGEDTDTQYF.

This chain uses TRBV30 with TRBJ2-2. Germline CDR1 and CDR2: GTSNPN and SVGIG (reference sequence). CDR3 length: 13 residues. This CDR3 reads CAWSVRTYGELFF.

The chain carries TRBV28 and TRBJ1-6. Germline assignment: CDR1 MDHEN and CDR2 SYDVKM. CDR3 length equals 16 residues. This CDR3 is CASSLWSAATNSPLHF.

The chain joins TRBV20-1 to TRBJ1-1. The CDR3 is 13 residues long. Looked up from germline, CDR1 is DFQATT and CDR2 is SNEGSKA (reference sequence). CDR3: CSARRRGGTEAFF.

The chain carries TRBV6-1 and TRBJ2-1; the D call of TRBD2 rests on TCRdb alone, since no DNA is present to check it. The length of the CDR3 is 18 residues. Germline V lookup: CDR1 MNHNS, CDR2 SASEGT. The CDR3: CASSGNEYPSGSWNEQFF.

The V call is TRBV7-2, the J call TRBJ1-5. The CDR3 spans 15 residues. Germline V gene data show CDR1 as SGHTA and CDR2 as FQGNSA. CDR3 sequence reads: CASSLQAGSNQPQHF.

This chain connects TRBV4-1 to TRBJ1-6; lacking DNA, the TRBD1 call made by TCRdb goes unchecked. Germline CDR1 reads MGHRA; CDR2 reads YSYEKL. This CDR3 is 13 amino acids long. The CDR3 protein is CASSPIGGSPLHF.

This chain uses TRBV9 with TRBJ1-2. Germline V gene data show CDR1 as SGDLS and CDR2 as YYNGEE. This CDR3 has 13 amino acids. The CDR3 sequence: CASSVVVDGGYTF.

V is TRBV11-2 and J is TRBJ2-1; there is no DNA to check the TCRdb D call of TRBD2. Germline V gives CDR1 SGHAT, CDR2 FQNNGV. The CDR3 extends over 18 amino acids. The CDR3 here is CASSSRLAGLVGVNEQFF.

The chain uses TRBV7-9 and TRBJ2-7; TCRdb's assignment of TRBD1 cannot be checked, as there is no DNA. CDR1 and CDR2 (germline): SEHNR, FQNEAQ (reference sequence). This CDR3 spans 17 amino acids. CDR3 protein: CASSPKLTGIRSYEQYF.

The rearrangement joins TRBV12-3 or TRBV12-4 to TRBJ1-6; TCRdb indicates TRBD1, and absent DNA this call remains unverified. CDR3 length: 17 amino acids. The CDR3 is CASSGDRMSSYNSPLHF.

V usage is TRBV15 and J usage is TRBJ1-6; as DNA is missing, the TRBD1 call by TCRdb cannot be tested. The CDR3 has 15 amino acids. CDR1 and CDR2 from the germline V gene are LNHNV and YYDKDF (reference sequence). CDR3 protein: CATSRDGTGLSPLHF.

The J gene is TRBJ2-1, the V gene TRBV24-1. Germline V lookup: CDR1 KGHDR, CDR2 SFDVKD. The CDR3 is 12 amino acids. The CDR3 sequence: CATSDLPDPINF.

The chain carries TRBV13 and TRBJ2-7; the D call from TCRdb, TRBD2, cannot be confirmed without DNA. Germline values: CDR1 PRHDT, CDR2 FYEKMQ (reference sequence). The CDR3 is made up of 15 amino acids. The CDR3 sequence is CASSLGGSGSYEQYF.

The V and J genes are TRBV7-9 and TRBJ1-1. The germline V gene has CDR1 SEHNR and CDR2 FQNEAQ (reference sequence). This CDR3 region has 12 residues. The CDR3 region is CASLRANTEAFF.

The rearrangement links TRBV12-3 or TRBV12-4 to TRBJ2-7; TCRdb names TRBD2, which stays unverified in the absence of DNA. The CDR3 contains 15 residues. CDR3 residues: CASSQGAGGLNEQYF.

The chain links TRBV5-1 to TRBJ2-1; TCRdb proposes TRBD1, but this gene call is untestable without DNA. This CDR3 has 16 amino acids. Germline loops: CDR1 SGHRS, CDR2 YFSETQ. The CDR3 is CASSSHRIQGANEQFF.

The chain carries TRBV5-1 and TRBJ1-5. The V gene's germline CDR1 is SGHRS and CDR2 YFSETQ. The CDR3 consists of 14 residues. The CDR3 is CASSLLGNNQPQHF.